Reported below is one T cell receptor (beta chain). The CDR3 consists of 14 residues. Germline V gene sequence: CDR1 SGHTA, CDR2 FQGTGA. Trimming cost V 5 bases and J 7 bases; bases outside gene matches: 8. These data originate in a study of blood T cells in healthy people across ages. Sample-barcoded 5' priming and a J-beta primer mix drove a second PCR of roughly 6 to 12 cycles. TCRdb used MiXCR to reprocess the 5' RACE reads, holding one entry per CDR3 protein. Among 750,000 to 950,000 distinct CDR3 sequences listed, about 48% were seen once. The sequenced sample was blood. The sequence was collected from a man older than 75 in good health. This sequence joins TRBV7-3 and TRBJ1-1; 9 bases fit TRBD1. In DNA form, the CDR3 reads TGTGCCAGCAGCCTAGACAGGGGGAACGGTGAAGCTTTCTTT. Protein product: CASSLDRGNGEAFF. The full variable domain, with the rest looked up from reference TRBV7-3 and TRBJ1-1, is GAGVSQTPSNKVTEKGKYVELRCDPISGHTALYWYRQSLGQGPEFLIYFQGTGAADDSGLPNDRFFAVRPEGSVSTLKIQRTERGDSAVYLCASSLDRGNGEAFFGQGTRLTVV.